This T cell receptor (beta chain) was identified during a study of blood T cells in healthy people across ages (dated by TCRdb to the mid-2010s). Regarding the complete study: In model experiments, template switching captured roughly one uniquely barcoded TCR beta cDNA molecule for every two T cells. The donors were divided into four age groups: young (average 16 years), middle-aged (around 41), aged (about 60) and long-lived (82). To track age-related changes in TCR beta repertoire diversity, the study relied on deep sequencing normalized with unique cDNA molecular identifiers. The study analyzed two additional independent replicas of 1 million unique cDNA reads from the same blood draw for two donors, one aged 18 to 29 and one aged 80 or older. To avoid experimental bias, donors of different ages were distributed randomly across sequencing lanes. General study outcomes and caveats: Donor CMV infection status was unknown, potentially confounding age-related changes in expanded clonotypes. Conclusive comparison of naive and antigen-experienced compartments was prevented by the profiling of bulk unsorted PBMCs. Total diversity estimates from one million sequenced T cells were considered lower bounds and underestimates. Compared with the aged group, the long-lived group had more naive CD4+ T cells, fewer expanded clones and increased TCR diversity, a pattern suggesting age selection. Observed TCR beta diversity per million T cells fell roughly linearly with age, and a significant reduction was already apparent by age roughly 41. The percentage of naive T cells measured by flow cytometry correlated strongly with observed TCR beta diversity.

This clonotype was counted between two and nine times. Its antigen has not been determined. Base qualities were left out, and no much larger clone turns up one base away. CDR1 and CDR2 (DFQATT, SNEGSKA) derive from the germline V gene (reference sequence). The CDR3 has 13 amino acids, counting the end cysteine and phenylalanine. Only the CDR3 part of the read is kept: 39 bases, read in frame from the first base. V has 8 bases trimmed and J has 6 bases trimmed; junction bases matching no gene number 10. The protocol used for the library was 5' RACE. The run used an Illumina HiSeq 2500. A second PCR of roughly 7 to 11 cycles was performed with a sample-barcoded 5' primer and a J-beta primer mix. A unique molecular identifier was introduced onto each TCR beta cDNA molecule by a template-switch 5' adaptor carrying 12 random nucleotides. Each sample yielded at least 2.5 million CDR3-containing paired-end reads. All of the RNA was converted into first-strand cDNA using the Mint cDNA synthesis kit, with a TRBC-specific oligonucleotide serving as the primer. Following uracil-DNA glycosylase treatment, all cDNA underwent a first 18-cycle PCR with the universal primers M1SS and BC2_uni_R. The study's processing was this. For normalization, 1 million high-quality reads, each with a distinct molecular identifier, were randomly selected from each sample. Instead of being binned into consensus sequences, reads with shared molecular identifiers were discarded. CDR3 identification, clonotype clustering and error correction used MiTCR with a Q25 quality threshold and the strictest error-elimination algorithm. A nonparametric unseen species model with Euler transformation was used to estimate lower-bound total TCR beta diversity. The public sequencing data were trimmed at Q25 with fastp and processed into clonotypes with MiXCR by TCRdb, which kept only in-frame beta chains. Entries are consolidated by CDR3 protein sequence, retaining the most common genes and DNA. None of the V and J calls come from the authors' own analysis; TCRdb made them. This sample comprises roughly 1.6 million distinct CDR3 sequences, almost 35% of them detected only once. Around 11% of the sample rests with the top ten.

Donors were under 40 systemically healthy Caucasian individuals from Russia aged roughly 6 to 100 years. About 9.6 milliliters of peripheral blood were collected from each donor into EDTA-treated Vacutainer tubes. Ficoll-Paque density-gradient centrifugation was used to isolate PBMCs, with at least 6 million per sample. Trizol reagent was used to extract total RNA from PBMCs, with at least 5 micrograms per sample. The percentages of naive CD45RAhigh/CD27high T cells were determined by flow cytometry on a PBMC aliquot from every donor. The chain joins TRBV20-1 to TRBJ1-2, and 9 bases in between align with TRBD1. This TCR derives from a woman aged 25 to 45 in good health. Sequenced: blood. The DNA sequence reads TGCAGTACGGACACGACAGGGGGAAATGGCTACACCTTC. Its translation is CSTDTTGGNGYTF.